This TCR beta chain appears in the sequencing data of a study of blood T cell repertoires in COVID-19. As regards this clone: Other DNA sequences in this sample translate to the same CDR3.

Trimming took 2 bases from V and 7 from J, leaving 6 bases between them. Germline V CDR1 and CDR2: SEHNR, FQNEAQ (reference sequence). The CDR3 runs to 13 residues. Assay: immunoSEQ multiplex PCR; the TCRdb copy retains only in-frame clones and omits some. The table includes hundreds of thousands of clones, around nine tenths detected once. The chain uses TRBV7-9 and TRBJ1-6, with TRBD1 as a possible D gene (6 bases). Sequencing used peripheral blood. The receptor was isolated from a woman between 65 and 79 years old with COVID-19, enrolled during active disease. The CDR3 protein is CASSLQGNSPLHF. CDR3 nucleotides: TGTGCCAGCAGCTTACAGGGGAATTCACCCCTCCACTTT. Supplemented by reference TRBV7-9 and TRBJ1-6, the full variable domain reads DTGVSQNPRHKITKRGQNVTFRCDPISEHNRLYWYRQTLGQGPEFLTYFQNEAQLEKSRLLSDRFSAERPKGSFSTLEIQRTEQGDSAMYLCASSLQGNSPLHFGNGTRLTVT.